The 9 T cell receptor beta chains reported below all come from one sample, sequenced in a study of blood T cell repertoires in COVID-19. TCRdb's copy holds only in-frame clones and misses some; the assay was immunoSEQ multiplex PCR. In the table there are some 510,000 clones, around nine tenths of which are singletons. The sequencing sample was made of PBMCs or T cells enriched from blood (not recorded which). Receptors originate from a middle-aged woman who had recovered from COVID-19.

The chain carries TRBV29-1 and TRBJ1-2; 9 bases fit TRBD1. This CDR3 comprises 13 residues. Germline V gives CDR1 SQVTM, CDR2 ANQGSEA. V dropped 6 bases and J dropped 4; count of bases not matched to a gene: 6. CDR3 nucleotide sequence: TGCAGCGTGGGGACAGGGTTACCCTATGGCTACACCTTC. Amino acid sequence: CSVGTGLPYGYTF.

The chain has TRBV6-5 and TRBJ1-5; 7 nucleotides agree with TRBD1. J was trimmed by 2 bases and V by 5 bases; bases with no gene match: 3. The germline V gene encodes CDR1 MNHEY and CDR2 SVGAGI. There are 14 residues in the CDR3. The CDR3: CASSTGEGNQPQHF. CDR3 in DNA: TGTGCCAGCAGTACAGGGGAAGGCAATCAGCCCCAGCATTTT.

The chain couples TRBV7-2 to TRBJ2-1; 7 positions agree with TRBD2. This CDR3 is built from 14 residues. Per the germline V gene, CDR1 is SGHTA and CDR2 is FQGNSA. V shed 2 bases, J shed 8 bases, and the junction held 6 bases outside the gene matches. The CDR3 nucleotides are TGTGCCAGCAGCTTAATTCCAGCGGGGCATGAGCAGTTCTTC. This encodes CASSLIPAGHEQFF.

This clone has a handful of counts. V gene TRBV11-2 combines with J gene TRBJ2-7; TRBD1 matches at 12 bases. Germline CDR1 SGHAT, CDR2 FQNNGV. This CDR3 spans 15 amino acids. V was pared by 2 bases and J by 6 bases, with 5 bases of the junction left unmatched. CDR3 DNA: TGTGCCAGCAGCTTAATCGGGACAGGGGGCAGCGAGCAGTACTTC. Translated, it gives CASSLIGTGGSEQYF. Looking up the rest from reference TRBV11-2 and TRBJ2-7 gives the full variable domain: EAGVAQSPRYKIIEKRQSVAFWCNPISGHATLYWYQQILGQGPKLLIQFQNNGVVDDSQLPKDRFSAERLKGVDSTLKIQPAKLEDSAVYLCASSLIGTGGSEQYFGPGTRLTVT.

This clone has just one count. The chain carries TRBV5-1 and TRBJ1-1; D is unclear. V was pared by 4 bases and J by 1 base, with 14 bases between. Per the germline V gene, CDR1 is SGHRS and CDR2 is YFSETQ. CDR3 length: 15 residues. In DNA, the CDR3 is TGCGCCAGCAGCCCTTCGGGAGACGGGAACACTGAAGCTTTCTTT. The encoded protein is CASSPSGDGNTEAFF.

The chain links TRBV7-2 to TRBJ2-7; a weak D match, TRBD1 (6 bases). The CDR3 has 14 residues. Trimming left V 1 base short and J 3 bases short, with 10 bases between. Germline CDR1 SGHTA, CDR2 FQGNSA. The CDR3 DNA sequence: TGTGCCAGCAGCTTAGTTCAGGGGATCTACGAGCAGTACTTC. Translating gives CASSLVQGIYEQYF.

The chain combines TRBV29-1 with TRBJ2-1; TRBD1 matches 9 bases. The J segment lost 2 bases and the V segment lost 6 bases, leaving 5 bases of the junction unmatched. The CDR3 consists of 14 residues. Germline lookup yields CDR1 SQVTM and CDR2 ANQGSEA. The CDR3 here is CSVGWTGAYNEQFF. CDR3 nucleotides: TGCAGCGTCGGCTGGACAGGGGCCTACAATGAGCAGTTCTTC.

This clone was found once. This chain links TRBV3-1 (or the pseudogene TRBV3-2) with TRBJ2-6, with 7 positions matching TRBD2. V trimming: 1 base; J trimming: 2 bases; junction bases outside the gene matches: 8. The CDR3 extends over 18 amino acids. Germline V lookup: CDR1 LGHDT, CDR2 YNNKEL (reference sequence). For the CDR3, the DNA is TGTGCCAGCAGCCAAGTATTATGGGCGGGAGCTGGGGCCAACGTCCTGACTTTC. Its translation is CASSQVLWAGAGANVLTF.

The chain links TRBV27 to TRBJ2-5; 8 positions match TRBD2. The length of the CDR3 is 16 residues. After removal of 3 bases from V and 5 bases from J, the junction contained 11 bases not matched to a gene. Germline CDR1 reads MNHEY; CDR2 reads SMNVEV (reference sequence). CDR3 DNA sequence: TGTGCCAGCAGTTTGGCTAGCGGGTTCTTAGGGGAGACCCAGTACTTC. Protein: CASSLASGFLGETQYF.